The clone carrying this T cell receptor beta chain was seen more than once but under ten times. This entry belongs to a study of blood T cell repertoires in COVID-19. About the study: In each case, the material was cDNA or gDNA derived from T cells, B-cell-depleted T cells, or PBMCs.

The CDR3 sequence is 14 residues long. Trimming took 8 bases from V and 0 from J, leaving 17 bases between them. Germline V gene lookup returns CDR1 SQVTM and CDR2 ANQGSEA. In the source study's methods: Using reference gene primer amplification, nucleated cell counts were estimated. Assay: immunoSEQ multiplex PCR; the TCRdb copy retains only in-frame clones and omits some. V and J calls and clone size follow that table, whereas D and trimming were derived from the DNA. The sample lists roughly 190,000 clones, 83% occurring once. This clonotype originated in a woman aged 40 to 50 with acute or convalescent COVID-19. The sample was peripheral blood. The chain carries TRBV29-1 and TRBJ2-7; possible D gene TRBD2, 6 bases. This chain's CDR3 is CSIMGGYPSYEQYF. CDR3 nucleotide sequence: TGCAGCATTATGGGAGGTTACCCCTCCTACGAGCAGTACTTC.